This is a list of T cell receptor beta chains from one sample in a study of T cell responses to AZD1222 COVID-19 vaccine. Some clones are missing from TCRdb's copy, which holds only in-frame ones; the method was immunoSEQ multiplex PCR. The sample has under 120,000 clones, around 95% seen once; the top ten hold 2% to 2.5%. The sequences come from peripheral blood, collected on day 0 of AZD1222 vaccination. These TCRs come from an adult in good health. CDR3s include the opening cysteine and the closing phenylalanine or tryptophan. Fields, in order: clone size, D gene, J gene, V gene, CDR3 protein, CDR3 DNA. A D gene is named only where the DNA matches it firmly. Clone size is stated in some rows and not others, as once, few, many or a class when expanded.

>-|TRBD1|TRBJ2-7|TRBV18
CASSTSGTGAYEQYF
TGTGCCAGCTCAACCAGTGGGACAGGGGCCTACGAGCAGTACTTC
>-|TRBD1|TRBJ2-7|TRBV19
CASSTGQSYEQYF
TGTGCCAGTAGTACGGGACAGTCCTACGAGCAGTACTTC
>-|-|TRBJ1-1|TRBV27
CASSLSDLGRVIPNTEAFF
TGTGCCAGCAGTTTATCGGACTTGGGCAGGGTGATCCCGAACACTGAAGCTTTCTTT
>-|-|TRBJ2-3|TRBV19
CASTLGLTDDTQYF
TGTGCCAGTACCCTCGGACTAACCGACGATACGCAGTATTTT
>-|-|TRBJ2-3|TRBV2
CASIILELGDTQYF
TGTGCCAGCATCATACTTGAATTGGGGGATACGCAGTATTTT
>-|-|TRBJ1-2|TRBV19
CASSPQSDNNYGYTF
TGTGCCAGTAGTCCTCAGTCTGACAATAACTATGGCTACACCTTC
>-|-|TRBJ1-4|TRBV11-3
CASSGGFGKLFF
TGTGCCAGCAGCGGTGGGTTTGGGAAACTGTTTTTT
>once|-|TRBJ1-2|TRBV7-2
CASSARDGNYGYTF
TGTGCCAGCAGCGCCCGGGACGGTAACTATGGCTACACCTTC
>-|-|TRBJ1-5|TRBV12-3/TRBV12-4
CASSLARNQPQHF
TGTGCCAGCAGTTTAGCGAGGAACCAGCCCCAGCATTTT
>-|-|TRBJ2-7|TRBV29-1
CSVEVRGQTYEQYF
TGCAGCGTTGAAGTCCGCGGACAGACCTACGAGCAGTACTTC
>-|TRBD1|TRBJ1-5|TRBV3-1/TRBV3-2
CASSSGGVHSNQPQHF
TGTGCCAGCTCCTCAGGGGGCGTCCATAGCAATCAGCCCCAGCATTTT
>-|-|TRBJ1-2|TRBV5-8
CASRPVGVNYGYTF
TGTGCCAGCAGACCCGTAGGGGTGAACTATGGCTACACCTTC
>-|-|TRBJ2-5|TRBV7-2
CASSPLGLQETQYF
TGTGCCAGCAGCCCGCTAGGGCTCCAAGAGACCCAGTACTTC
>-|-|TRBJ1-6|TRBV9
CASSPQAVGGNSPLHF
TGTGCCAGCAGCCCCCAAGCCGTGGGGGGGAATTCACCCCTCCACTTT
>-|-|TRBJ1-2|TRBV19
CASSIGRGENYGYTF
TGTGCCAGTAGTATAGGAAGAGGGGAAAACTATGGCTACACCTTC
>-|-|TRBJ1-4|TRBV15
CATSRDRTPRTEKLFF
TGTGCCACCAGCAGAGATCGGACCCCGCGGACGGAAAAACTGTTTTTT
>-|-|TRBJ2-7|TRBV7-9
CASSLWGAWNEQYF
TGTGCCAGCAGCTTGTGGGGGGCATGGAACGAGCAGTACTTC
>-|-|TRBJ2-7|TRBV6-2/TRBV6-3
CASSWIAYEQYF
TGTGCCAGCAGTTGGATTGCCTACGAGCAGTACTTC
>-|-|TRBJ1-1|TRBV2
CASSLMNTEAFF
TGTGCCAGCAGCCTCATGAACACTGAAGCTTTCTTT
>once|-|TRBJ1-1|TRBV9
CASSAVGGLAEAFF
TGTGCCAGCAGCGCTGTAGGGGGGCTCGCTGAAGCTTTCTTT
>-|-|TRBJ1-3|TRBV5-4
CASSGKEAGNTIYF
TGTGCCAGCAGCGGGAAGGAAGCCGGAAACACCATATATTTT
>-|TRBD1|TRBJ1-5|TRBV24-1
CATSDGTGPNQPQHF
TGTGCCACCAGTGACGGGACAGGGCCAAATCAGCCCCAGCATTTT
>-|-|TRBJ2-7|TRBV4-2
CASSALKGTGTYEQYF
TGTGCCAGCAGCGCCCTTAAGGGGACGGGAACCTACGAGCAGTACTTC
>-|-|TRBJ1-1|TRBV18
CASSAVTGGSGEAFF
TGTGCCAGCTCAGCAGTGACCGGGGGGTCGGGAGAAGCTTTCTTT
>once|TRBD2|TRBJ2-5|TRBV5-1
CASSLASGGPQETQYF
TGCGCCAGCAGCTTGGCCAGCGGGGGGCCCCAAGAGACCCAGTACTTC
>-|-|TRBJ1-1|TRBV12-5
CASSRAGENTEAFF
TGTGCTAGCTCCAGGGCGGGGGAGAACACTGAAGCTTTCTTT
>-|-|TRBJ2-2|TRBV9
CASSADRGNGELFF
TGTGCCAGCAGCGCGGATCGGGGGAACGGGGAGCTGTTTTTT
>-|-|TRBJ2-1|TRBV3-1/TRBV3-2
CASSQDVDSSYNEQFF
TGTGCCAGCAGCCAAGATGTGGACAGCTCCTACAATGAGCAGTTCTTC
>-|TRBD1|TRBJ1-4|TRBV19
CASSQTGGNEKLFF
TGTGCCAGTAGTCAGACAGGGGGGAATGAAAAACTGTTTTTT
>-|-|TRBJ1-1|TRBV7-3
CASSLTENTEAFF
TGTGCCAGCAGCTTAACAGAGAACACTGAAGCTTTCTTT
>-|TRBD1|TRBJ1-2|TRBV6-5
CASGTGVNYTF
TGTGCCTCCGGGACAGGTGTTAATTACACCTTC
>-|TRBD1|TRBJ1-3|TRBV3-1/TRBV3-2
CASSQGNRGPGNTIYF
TGTGCCAGCAGCCAAGGTAATAGGGGGCCTGGAAACACCATATATTTT
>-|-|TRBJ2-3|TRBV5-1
CASSPLRGQNTQYF
TGCGCCAGCAGCCCCTTACGGGGCCAGAATACGCAGTATTTT
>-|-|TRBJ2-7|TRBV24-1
CAIRGGEQYF
TGTGCCATCCGAGGGGGCGAGCAGTACTTC
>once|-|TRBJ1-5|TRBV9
CASSAAGQVRQPQHF
TGTGCCAGCAGCGCGGCGGGCCAAGTACGACAGCCCCAGCATTTT
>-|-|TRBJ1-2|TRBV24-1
CATRQGETGYTF
TGTGCCACCAGGCAGGGAGAAACTGGCTACACCTTC
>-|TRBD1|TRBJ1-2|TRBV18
CASSPQGAQDYGYTF
TGTGCCAGCTCACCGCAGGGGGCGCAGGATTATGGCTACACCTTC